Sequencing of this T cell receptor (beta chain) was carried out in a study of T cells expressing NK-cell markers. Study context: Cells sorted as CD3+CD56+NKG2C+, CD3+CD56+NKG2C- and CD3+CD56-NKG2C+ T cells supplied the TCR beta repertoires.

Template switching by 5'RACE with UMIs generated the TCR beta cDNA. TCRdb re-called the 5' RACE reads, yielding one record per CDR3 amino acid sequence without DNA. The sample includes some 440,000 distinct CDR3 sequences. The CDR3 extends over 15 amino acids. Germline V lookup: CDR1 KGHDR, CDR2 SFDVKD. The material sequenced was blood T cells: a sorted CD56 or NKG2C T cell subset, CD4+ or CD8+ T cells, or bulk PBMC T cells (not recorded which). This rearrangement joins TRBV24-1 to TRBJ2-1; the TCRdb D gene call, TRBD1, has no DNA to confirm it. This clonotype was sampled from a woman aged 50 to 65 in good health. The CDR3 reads CATSDPDRIYNEQFF.